This entry lists 27 T cell receptor beta chains sequenced from one sample in a study of shared clonotypes between healthy human individuals. Clones were sequenced by immunoSEQ multiplex PCR, and TCRdb holds only the in-frame ones, with some missing. Here the sample spans roughly 2.2 million clones, 93% being singletons. The sample consisted of naive CD4+ T cells from PBMCs. Subset defined: CD45RA+ positively selected. Receptors originate from a man in his late teens or twenties in good health. Some clones in this sample may be carry-over from other donors' samples.

V gene TRBV11-2 combines with J gene TRBJ1-1, with D unresolved. V dropped 4 bases and J dropped 0 bases, with 15 bases sitting between them. The CDR3 runs 16 residues. CDR1 and CDR2 from the germline V gene are SGHAT and FQNNGV. The DNA of the CDR3 is TGTGCCAGCAGCTCCCGGGCGGGTCGGATGAACACTGAAGCTTTCTTT. Protein: CASSSRAGRMNTEAFF.

V usage is TRBV5-6 and J usage is TRBJ2-7; 7 nucleotides align to TRBD1. Germline values: CDR1 SGHDT, CDR2 YYEEEE. Unmatched junction bases numbered 7, after V lost 1 base and J lost 0 bases. The CDR3 consists of 16 residues. The CDR3 reads CASSLRTGQYSYEQYF. DNA for the CDR3: TGTGCCAGCAGCTTGCGAACGGGACAGTACTCCTACGAGCAGTACTTC.

The J gene is TRBJ1-1, the V gene TRBV30; D perhaps matches TRBD1 (5 bases). Germline CDR1 reads GTSNPN; CDR2 reads SVGIG (reference sequence). V was shortened by 4 bases and J by 11 bases, with 20 bases between the two germline ends. The CDR3 length is 13 residues. The CDR3 DNA reads as TGTGCCTGGACCCCCCGCTTTGGGGCGGGGGCTTTCTTT. Protein sequence: CAWTPRFGAGAFF.

The chain is built from TRBV28 and TRBJ1-4; D remains unclear. V shed 5 bases and J shed 1 base, with 5 bases lying between them. Germline V gives CDR1 MDHEN, CDR2 SYDVKM. The CDR3 sequence is 13 residues long. CDR3 nucleotide sequence: TGTGCCAGCAGTCCCCAAACTAATGAAAAACTGTTTTTT. Protein sequence: CASSPQTNEKLFF.

The chain carries TRBV29-1 and TRBJ2-2; 14 bases line up with TRBD2. CDR1 and CDR2 from the germline V gene are SQVTM and ANQGSEA. V dropped 6 bases and J dropped 1; count of bases not matched to a gene: 1. This CDR3 spans 15 amino acids. The DNA of the CDR3 is TGCAGCGTGACTAGCGGGAGGGGGAACACCGGGGAGCTGTTTTTT. Protein: CSVTSGRGNTGELFF.

The J gene is TRBJ2-3, the V gene TRBV19; D might be TRBD1 (6 bases). Germline CDR1 LNHDA, CDR2 SQIVND (reference sequence). V lost 5 bases to trimming and J lost 0 bases, with 21 bases between them. The CDR3 length is 18 residues. CDR3 amino acids: CASSPYRALGPSTDTQYF. The CDR3 nucleotides read TGTGCCAGTAGTCCCTACAGGGCCCTGGGCCCGAGCACAGATACGCAGTATTTT.

This sequence joins TRBV2 and TRBJ1-5; 8 bases map to TRBD1. The CDR3 has 14 amino acids. CDR1 is SNHLY and CDR2 is FYNNEI in the germline V gene. Trimming cost V 4 bases and J 6 bases; bases outside gene matches: 5. The CDR3 DNA sequence: TGTGCCAGCAGTGGTCAGGGGGCCATTCAGCCCCAGCATTTT. Translating it yields CASSGQGAIQPQHF.

The V and J genes are TRBV7-2 and TRBJ2-5; maybe TRBD1 (5 bases). Germline V gene lookup returns CDR1 SGHTA and CDR2 FQGNSA. The CDR3 spans 12 residues. The V end was cut by 5 bases, the J end by 11 bases, with 15 bases between. The CDR3 nucleotides read TGTGCCAGCAGCCAAAGGGGATCAGTACAGTACTTC. It translates to CASSQRGSVQYF.

This chain joins TRBV7-2 and TRBJ1-2, with 8 bases fitting TRBD1. The J segment lost 6 bases and the V segment lost 11 bases, leaving 11 bases of the junction unmatched. Germline assignment: CDR1 SGHTA and CDR2 FQGNSA. The CDR3 is 13 residues long. This chain's CDR3 is CADARTGSDGYTF. In DNA, the CDR3 is TGTGCCGACGCCCGGACAGGGTCGGATGGCTACACCTTC.

The rearrangement uses TRBV6-5 and TRBJ2-3; tentatively, D is TRBD1 (6 bases). CDR1 is MNHEY and CDR2 is SVGAGI in the germline V gene. V was cut by 2 bases and J by 2 bases, with 14 bases left in between. This CDR3 region has 16 residues. CDR3 bases: TGTGCCAGCAGTTACGTAGAGGACAGCCTCACAGATACGCAGTATTTT. It codes for CASSYVEDSLTDTQYF.

Here the CDR3 DNA reads TGTGCCACCAGAAGCTACGAGACCCAGTACTTC. It codes for CATRSYETQYF. V is TRBV15 and J is TRBJ2-5; D unclear. Germline V CDR1 and CDR2: LNHNV, YYDKDF (reference sequence). This CDR3 spans 11 amino acids. The germline V and J ends were trimmed by 6 bases and 5 bases, with 7 bases remaining between them.

This clone was seen more than once but under ten times. In the same sample, other DNA sequences code for this CDR3. The rearrangement uses TRBV11-2 and TRBJ1-1; tentatively, D is TRBD1 (5 bases). Germline CDR1 SGHAT, CDR2 FQNNGV. The length of the CDR3 is 13 residues. Trimming shortened V by 1 base and J by 4 bases, and 7 bases separated the two germline ends. CDR3 protein: CASSLVGGTEAFF. The CDR3 DNA is TGTGCCAGCAGCTTAGTGGGGGGCACTGAAGCTTTCTTT. Based on the CDR3 plus reference TRBV11-2 and TRBJ1-1, the full variable domain is EAGVAQSPRYKIIEKRQSVAFWCNPISGHATLYWYQQILGQGPKLLIQFQNNGVVDDSQLPKDRFSAERLKGVDSTLKIQPAKLEDSAVYLCASSLVGGTEAFFGQGTRLTVV.

This sequence joins TRBV7-2 and TRBJ1-2; 10 bases are a match to TRBD1. The CDR3 is made up of 15 amino acids. Germline V gives CDR1 SGHTA, CDR2 FQGNSA. The V gene end was trimmed by 3 bases and the J gene end by 3 bases; junction bases not matched to a gene: 4. The CDR3 DNA is TGTGCCAGCAGCTTTTCCGGGACAGGGGACTATGGCTACACCTTC. This sequence encodes CASSFSGTGDYGYTF.

A note on this clone: Other DNA sequences within the sample encode an identical CDR3. The chain employs TRBV10-3 and TRBJ1-4; D is undetermined. This CDR3 spans 12 amino acids. The germline gives CDR1 ENHRY, CDR2 SYGVKD. V lost 6 bases and J 8 bases, leaving 10 bases between the germline ends. CDR3 protein: CAISEGGEKLFF. For the CDR3, the DNA is TGTGCCATCAGCGAGGGAGGCGAAAAACTGTTTTTT.

J is TRBJ2-2 and V is TRBV11-1, with TRBD1 as a possible D gene (5 bases). CDR3 length: 15 residues. The germline CDR1 and CDR2 sequences are SGHAT and FQDESV (reference sequence). Trimming left V 2 bases short and J 0 bases short, with 7 bases between. The CDR3 DNA follows: TGTGCCAGCAGCTTAACAGGTCCGAACACCGGGGAGCTGTTTTTT. It encodes CASSLTGPNTGELFF. Supplemented by reference TRBV11-1 and TRBJ2-2, the full variable domain reads EAEVAQSPRYKITEKSQAVAFWCDPISGHATLYWYRQILGQGPELLVQFQDESVVDDSQLPKDRFSAERLKGVDSTLKIQPAELGDSAMYLCASSLTGPNTGELFFGEGSRLTVL.

The chain is built from TRBV5-1 and TRBJ1-2; 7 bases agree with TRBD1. With 2 bases clipped from V and 7 bases from J, the junction kept 14 bases outside the gene matches. Germline-derived CDR1 and CDR2 are SGHRS and YFSETQ. There are 16 residues in the CDR3. The CDR3 sequence: CASSLTTGTELTGYTF. The CDR3 DNA follows: TGCGCCAGCAGCTTAACTACCGGGACAGAACTGACTGGCTACACCTTC.

The CDR3 sequence is CASSPEGPSYEQYF. In nucleotides, the CDR3 is TGTGCCAGCAGCCCCGAAGGGCCCTCCTACGAGCAGTACTTC. V and J are TRBV28 and TRBJ2-7; D is undetermined. The ends were cut back, 6 bases at V and 0 bases at J, with 12 bases in the middle. Germline CDR1 reads MDHEN; CDR2 reads SYDVKM. This CDR3 contains 14 residues.

The V and J genes are TRBV6-1 and TRBJ2-7, with 7 positions matching TRBD1. J gave up 2 bases and V 4 bases, and 11 bases lay outside the gene matches. The germline V gene encodes CDR1 MNHNS and CDR2 SASEGT. CDR3 length: 16 amino acids. The CDR3 DNA reads TGTGCCAGCAGTGGATCTTGGGGACAGCAAGCCTACGAGCAGTACTTC. It translates to CASSGSWGQQAYEQYF.

The chain links TRBV4-3 to TRBJ2-5; D is perhaps TRBD2 (5 bases). Germline lookup yields CDR1 LGHNA and CDR2 YSLEER. Deletions cut 4 bases from V and 6 bases from J, with 12 bases between. The CDR3 consists of 13 residues. The DNA for the CDR3 is TGCGCCAGCAGCCCGGGGTACGAAAAGACCCAGTACTTC. Amino acid sequence: CASSPGYEKTQYF.

With respect to this clone: This same CDR3 is encoded by further DNA sequences in the sample. CDR3 coding DNA: TGCGCCAGCAGCCTAGCGGGAAACAATGAGCAGTTCTTC. Encoded protein: CASSLAGNNEQFF. The chain links TRBV5-1 to TRBJ2-1, with 9 bases matching TRBD2. The trim removed 4 bases at V and 5 bases at J, leaving 1 base unmatched. This CDR3 has 13 amino acids. Germline loops: CDR1 SGHRS, CDR2 YFSETQ.

This sequence joins TRBV18 and TRBJ2-1; no clear D gene. V lost 3 bases, J lost 5 bases, and 11 bases lay in between. Germline V CDR1 and CDR2: KGHSH, LQKENI. The length of the CDR3 is 14 residues. The CDR3 DNA sequence: TGTGCCAGCTCACCGGGGATCCGGGACAATGAGCAGTTCTTC. Protein: CASSPGIRDNEQFF. Full variable domain (missing parts from reference TRBV18 and TRBJ2-1): NAGVMQNPRHLVRRRGQEARLRCSPMKGHSHVYWYRQLPEEGLKFMVYLQKENIIDESGMPKERFSAEFPKEGPSILRIQQVVRGDSAAYFCASSPGIRDNEQFFGPGTRLTVL.

The chain couples TRBV29-1 to TRBJ2-3; D possibly corresponds to TRBD2 (6 bases). The CDR3 extends over 12 amino acids. The germline V gene has CDR1 SQVTM and CDR2 ANQGSEA. V lost 3 bases, J lost 6 bases, and 10 bases lay in between. CDR3 sequence: CSVEGEADTQYF. CDR3 sequence (DNA): TGCAGCGTTGAGGGGGAGGCGGATACGCAGTATTTT.

This chain joins TRBV7-2 and TRBJ2-7; 7 positions match TRBD2. CDR3 length equals 18 residues. Germline V CDR1 and CDR2: SGHTA, FQGNSA. V trimming: 5 bases; J trimming: 7 bases; junction bases outside the gene matches: 23. In DNA, the CDR3 is TGTGCCAGCAGCCCCGAGCCCCCTCGACTGCCCACGGGGGGTGAGCAGTACTTC. It is translated as CASSPEPPRLPTGGEQYF. The full variable domain, its missing parts supplied by reference TRBV7-2 and TRBJ2-7, is GAGVSQSPSNKVTEKGKDVELRCDPISGHTALYWYRQSLGQGLEFLIYFQGNSAPDKSGLPSDRFSAERTGGSVSTLTIQRTQQEDSAVYLCASSPEPPRLPTGGEQYFGPGTRLTVT.

Worth noting for this clone: This sample also contains other DNA sequences that code for the same CDR3. The V gene is TRBV9, the J gene TRBJ1-3; D might be TRBD1 (6 bases). The CDR3 runs to 14 residues. Germline assignment: CDR1 SGDLS and CDR2 YYNGEE. V lost 3 bases and J 0 bases, leaving 7 bases between the germline ends. For the CDR3, the DNA is TGTGCCAGCAGCGAAGGGGGCTCTGGAAACACCATATATTTT. Translated: CASSEGGSGNTIYF.

The chain couples TRBV15 to TRBJ2-7; tentatively, D is TRBD2 (5 bases). Germline lookup yields CDR1 LNHNV and CDR2 YYDKDF (reference sequence). The CDR3 length is 15 residues. V dropped 3 bases and J dropped 8 bases, with 20 bases sitting between them. The CDR3 here is CATSRNAGLRGQQYF. CDR3 DNA sequence: TGTGCCACCAGCAGGAACGCGGGCCTTCGAGGTCAGCAGTACTTC.

This clone was detected once. The V gene is TRBV7-3, the J gene TRBJ2-1; 13 bases map to TRBD2. CDR3 length equals 17 residues. From germline, CDR1 is SGHTA and CDR2 FQGTGA. With V trimmed by 5 bases and J by 3 bases, 7 bases remained unmatched. CDR3 in DNA: TGTGCCAGCAGCCCAACCCGGACTAGCGGGAGCTACAATGAGCAGTTCTTC. This encodes CASSPTRTSGSYNEQFF.

This clone was counted only a few times. The J gene is TRBJ1-5, the V gene TRBV19; 7 bases match TRBD1. Per germline, CDR1 LNHDA and CDR2 SQIVND (reference sequence). After removal of 2 bases from V and 6 bases from J, the junction contained 10 bases not matched to a gene. CDR3 length equals 16 residues. The CDR3 here is CASSITLTGNRQPQHF. In nucleotides, the CDR3 is TGTGCCAGTAGTATAACCCTGACAGGGAATCGTCAGCCCCAGCATTTT.